These 5 T cell receptor beta chains came from one sample sequenced in a study of OX40 agonist ivuxolimab in advanced cancers. Assay: immunoSEQ multiplex PCR; the TCRdb copy retains only in-frame clones and omits some. Here the sample spans around 100,000 clones, around nine tenths being singletons. The sequencing here drew on CD4+ or CD8+ T cells sorted from blood, taken in a trial of the OX40 agonist ivuxolimab. These receptors all come from an adult with an advanced solid tumor such as melanoma, head and neck, liver or kidney cancer.

This clone was picked up one time. The CDR3 bases are TGCGCCAGCAGCTTGAACCCCGCTCAGCAAGGCGAGCAGTACTTC. It translates to CASSLNPAQQGEQYF. J is TRBJ2-7 and V is TRBV5-1; no clear D. CDR1 is SGHRS, CDR2 YFSETQ, per germline. V was pared by 1 base and J by 6 bases, with 17 bases between. CDR3 size: 15 residues.

In its sample, this clone was seen once. In DNA form, the CDR3 reads TGTGCCAGCAGCTCCTCAGGGTTCGAGACCCAGTACTTC. This sequence encodes CASSSSGFETQYF. The chain links TRBV7-8 to TRBJ2-5; D is possibly TRBD1 (5 bases). Germline V gene sequence: CDR1 SGHVS, CDR2 FQNEAQ. Trimming stripped 4 bases from V and 5 bases from J, with 11 bases between. The CDR3 covers 13 residues.

V and J are TRBV5-4 and TRBJ2-2; D perhaps matches TRBD2 (6 bases). The V end was cut by 4 bases, the J end by 0 bases, with 10 bases between. The CDR3 spans 15 residues. Looked up from germline, CDR1 is SGHNT and CDR2 is YYREEE (reference sequence). Here the CDR3 reads CASSTGLPNTGELFF. CDR3 DNA: TGTGCCAGCAGCACGGGACTCCCGAACACCGGGGAGCTGTTTTTT.

The chain has TRBV11-3 and TRBJ2-2, with a tentative D call TRBD2 (5 bases). CDR3 length: 15 residues. Germline loops: CDR1 SGHNT, CDR2 YENEEA. V shed 3 bases and J shed 7 bases, with 15 bases lying between them. This CDR3 reads CASSLGTRAGGELFF. The DNA of the CDR3 is TGTGCCAGCAGCTTGGGCACGCGGGCCGGCGGGGAGCTGTTTTTT. Using reference TRBV11-3 and TRBJ2-2 for the parts outside the CDR3, the full variable domain is EAGVVQSPRYKIIEKKQPVAFWCNPISGHNTLYWYLQNLGQGPELLIRYENEEAVDDSQLPKDRFSAERLKGVDSTLKIQPAELGDSAVYLCASSLGTRAGGELFFGEGSRLTVL.

The gene calls are TRBV5-6 and TRBJ2-7; 9 nucleotides agree with TRBD1. Germline V CDR1 and CDR2: SGHDT, YYEEEE. With 4 bases clipped from V and 5 bases from J, the junction kept 10 bases outside the gene matches. This CDR3 is 15 amino acids long. The CDR3 region has the DNA TGTGCCAGCAGCATACCCGGGACAGGGTCACACGAGCAGTACTTC. This encodes CASSIPGTGSHEQYF.